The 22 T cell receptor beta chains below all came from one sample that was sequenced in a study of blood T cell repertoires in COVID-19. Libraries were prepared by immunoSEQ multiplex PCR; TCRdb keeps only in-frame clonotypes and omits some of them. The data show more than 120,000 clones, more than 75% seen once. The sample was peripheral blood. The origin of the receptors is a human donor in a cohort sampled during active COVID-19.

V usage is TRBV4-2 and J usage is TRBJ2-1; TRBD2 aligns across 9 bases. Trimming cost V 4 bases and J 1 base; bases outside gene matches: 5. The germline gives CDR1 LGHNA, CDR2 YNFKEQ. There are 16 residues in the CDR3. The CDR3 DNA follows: TGTGCCAGCAGCCTTGAGGCGGGGGGGTCCTACAATGAGCAGTTCTTC. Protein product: CASSLEAGGSYNEQFF.

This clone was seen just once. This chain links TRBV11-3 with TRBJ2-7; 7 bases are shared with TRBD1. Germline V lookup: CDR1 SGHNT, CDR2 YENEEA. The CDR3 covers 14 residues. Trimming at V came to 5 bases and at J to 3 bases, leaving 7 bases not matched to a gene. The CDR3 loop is CASSPRWTGYEQYV. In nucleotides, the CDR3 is TGTGCCAGCAGCCCAAGATGGACAGGCTACGAGCAGTACGTC.

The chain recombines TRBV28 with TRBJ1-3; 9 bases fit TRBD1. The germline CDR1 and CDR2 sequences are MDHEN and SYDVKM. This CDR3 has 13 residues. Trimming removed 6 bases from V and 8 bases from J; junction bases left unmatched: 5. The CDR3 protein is CASRGQGRDTIYF. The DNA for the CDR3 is TGTGCCAGCAGGGGACAGGGAAGGGACACCATATATTTT.

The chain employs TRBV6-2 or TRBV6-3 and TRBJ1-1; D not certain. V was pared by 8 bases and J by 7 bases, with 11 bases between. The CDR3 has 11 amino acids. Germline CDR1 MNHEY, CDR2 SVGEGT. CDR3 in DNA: TGTGCCAGCGGCCTGATCGGTGAAGCTTTCTTT. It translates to CASGLIGEAFF.

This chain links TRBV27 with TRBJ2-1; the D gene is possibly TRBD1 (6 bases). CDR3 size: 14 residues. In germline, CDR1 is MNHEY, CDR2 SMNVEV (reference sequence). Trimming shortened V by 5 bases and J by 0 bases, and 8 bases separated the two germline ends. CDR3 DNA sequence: TGTGCCAGCAGTAGGACAGACTCCTACAATGAGCAGTTCTTC. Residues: CASSRTDSYNEQFF.

The CDR3 sequence: CASSPRAGADEQYF. DNA of the CDR3: TGTGCCAGCTCACCAAGGGCAGGGGCCGACGAGCAGTACTTC. This rearrangement joins TRBV18 to TRBJ2-7; D may be TRBD1 (6 bases). Trimming stripped 2 bases from V and 5 bases from J, with 13 bases between. Per the germline V gene, CDR1 is KGHSH and CDR2 is LQKENI. The CDR3 extends over 14 amino acids.

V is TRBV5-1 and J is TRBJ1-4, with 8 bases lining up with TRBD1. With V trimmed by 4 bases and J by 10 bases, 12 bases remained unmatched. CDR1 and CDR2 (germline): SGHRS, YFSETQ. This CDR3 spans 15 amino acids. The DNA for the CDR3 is TGCGCCAGCAGCCCGCGACAGGGGATGGAGGGAAAACTGTTTTTT. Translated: CASSPRQGMEGKLFF.

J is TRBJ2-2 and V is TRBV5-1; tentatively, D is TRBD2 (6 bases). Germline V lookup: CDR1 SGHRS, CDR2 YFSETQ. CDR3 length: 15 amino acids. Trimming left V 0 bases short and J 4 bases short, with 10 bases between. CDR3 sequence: CASSLAFGGTGELFF. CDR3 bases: TGCGCCAGCAGCTTGGCTTTCGGGGGCACCGGGGAGCTGTTTTTT. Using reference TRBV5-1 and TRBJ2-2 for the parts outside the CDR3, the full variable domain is KAGVTQTPRYLIKTRGQQVTLSCSPISGHRSVSWYQQTPGQGLQFLFEYFSETQRNKGNFPGRFSGRQFSNSRSEMNVSTLELGDSALYLCASSLAFGGTGELFFGEGSRLTVL.

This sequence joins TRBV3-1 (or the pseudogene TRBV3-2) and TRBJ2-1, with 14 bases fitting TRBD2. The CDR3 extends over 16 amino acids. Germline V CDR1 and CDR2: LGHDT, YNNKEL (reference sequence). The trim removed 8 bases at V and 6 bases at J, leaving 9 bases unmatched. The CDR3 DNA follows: TGTGCCAGCGGGAGACTAGCGGGAGGGCCCATCAATGAGCAGTTCTTC. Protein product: CASGRLAGGPINEQFF.

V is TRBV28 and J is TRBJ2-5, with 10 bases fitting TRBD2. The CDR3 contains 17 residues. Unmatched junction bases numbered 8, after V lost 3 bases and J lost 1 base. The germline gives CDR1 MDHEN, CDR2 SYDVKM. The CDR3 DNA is TGTGCCAGCAGTTTGATCGGACTAGCGGAGAGCCAAGAGACCCAGTACTTC. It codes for CASSLIGLAESQETQYF.

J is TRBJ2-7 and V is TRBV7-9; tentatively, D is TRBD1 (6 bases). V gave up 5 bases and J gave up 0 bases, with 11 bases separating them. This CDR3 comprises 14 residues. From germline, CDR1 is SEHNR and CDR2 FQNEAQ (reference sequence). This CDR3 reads CASSNRDTSYEQYV. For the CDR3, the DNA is TGTGCCAGCAGCAACCGGGACACCTCCTACGAGCAGTACGTC.

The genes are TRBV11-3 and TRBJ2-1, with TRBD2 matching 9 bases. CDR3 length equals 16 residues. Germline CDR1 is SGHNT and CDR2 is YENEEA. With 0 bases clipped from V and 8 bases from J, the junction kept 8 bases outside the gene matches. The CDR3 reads CASSLDPLAGPHEQFF. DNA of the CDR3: TGTGCCAGCAGCTTAGATCCCCTAGCGGGACCCCATGAGCAGTTCTTC.

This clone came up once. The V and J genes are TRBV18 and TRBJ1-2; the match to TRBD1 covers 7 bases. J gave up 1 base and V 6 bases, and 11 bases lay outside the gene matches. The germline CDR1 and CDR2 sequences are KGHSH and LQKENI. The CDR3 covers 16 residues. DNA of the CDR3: TGTGCCAGCTCGCGGATGACAGGGAGCAATAACTATGGCTACACCTTC. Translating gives CASSRMTGSNNYGYTF.

The CDR3 coding sequence is TGTGCCTGGACCCGATCCGGGACAAGGATAGATAAACTGTTTTTT. It codes for CAWTRSGTRIDKLFF. The chain couples TRBV30 to TRBJ1-4; a weak D match, TRBD1 (6 bases). Germline CDR1 reads GTSNPN; CDR2 reads SVGIG (reference sequence). The CDR3 consists of 15 residues. Trimming pared 4 bases from V and 11 bases from J, leaving 23 bases between.

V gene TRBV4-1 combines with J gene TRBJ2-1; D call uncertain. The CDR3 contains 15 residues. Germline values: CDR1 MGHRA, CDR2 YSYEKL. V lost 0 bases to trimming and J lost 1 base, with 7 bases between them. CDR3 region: CASSQDPSSYNEQFF. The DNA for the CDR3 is TGCGCCAGCAGCCAAGATCCTAGTTCCTACAATGAGCAGTTCTTC.

In DNA form, the CDR3 reads TGTGCCAGCAGCCAAGCCATGAGCAGGGGTGGAGATACGCAGTATTTT. It encodes CASSQAMSRGGDTQYF. V and J are TRBV4-2 and TRBJ2-3; D may be TRBD1 (6 bases). The germline CDR1 and CDR2 sequences are LGHNA and YNFKEQ. CDR3 size: 16 residues. V was pared by 1 base and J by 5 bases, with 16 bases between.

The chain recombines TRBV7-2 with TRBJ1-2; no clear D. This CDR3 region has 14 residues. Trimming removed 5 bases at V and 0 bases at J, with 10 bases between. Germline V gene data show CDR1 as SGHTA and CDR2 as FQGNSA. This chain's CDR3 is CASSPDRANYGYTF. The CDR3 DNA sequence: TGTGCCAGCAGCCCAGACCGGGCTAACTATGGCTACACCTTC.

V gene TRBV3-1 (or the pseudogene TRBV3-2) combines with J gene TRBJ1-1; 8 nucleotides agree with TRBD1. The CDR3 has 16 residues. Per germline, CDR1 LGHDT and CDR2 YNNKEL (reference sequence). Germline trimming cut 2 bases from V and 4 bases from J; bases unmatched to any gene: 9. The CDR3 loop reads CASSQSPGGQGTEAFF. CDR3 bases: TGTGCCAGCAGCCAATCCCCAGGGGGCCAGGGCACTGAAGCTTTCTTT.

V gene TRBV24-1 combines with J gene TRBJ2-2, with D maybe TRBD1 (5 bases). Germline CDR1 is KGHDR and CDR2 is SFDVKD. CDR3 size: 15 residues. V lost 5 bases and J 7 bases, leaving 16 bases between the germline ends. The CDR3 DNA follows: TGTGCCACCAGTGGGACAAGACCCGAGGACGGGGAGCTGTTTTTT. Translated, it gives CATSGTRPEDGELFF.

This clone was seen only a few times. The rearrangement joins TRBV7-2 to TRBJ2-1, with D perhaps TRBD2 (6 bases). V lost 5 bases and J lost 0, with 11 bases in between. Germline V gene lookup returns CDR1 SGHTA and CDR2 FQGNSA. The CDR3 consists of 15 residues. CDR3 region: CASSPRGSSYNEQFF. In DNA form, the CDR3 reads TGTGCCAGCAGCCCCCGGGGGAGCTCCTACAATGAGCAGTTCTTC.

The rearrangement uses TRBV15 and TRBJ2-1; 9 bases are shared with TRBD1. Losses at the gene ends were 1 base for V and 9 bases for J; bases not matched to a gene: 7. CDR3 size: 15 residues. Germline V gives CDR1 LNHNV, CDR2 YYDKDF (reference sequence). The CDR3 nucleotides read TGTGCCACCAGCAGAGCAGGGACAGGGATGAGTGAGCAGTTCTTC. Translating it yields CATSRAGTGMSEQFF.

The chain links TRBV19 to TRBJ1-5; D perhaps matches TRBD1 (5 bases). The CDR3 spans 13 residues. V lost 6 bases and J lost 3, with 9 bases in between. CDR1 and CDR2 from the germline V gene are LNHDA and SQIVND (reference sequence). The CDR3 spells CASRGGFNQPQHF. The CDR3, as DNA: TGTGCCAGTAGGGGGGGGTTCAATCAGCCCCAGCATTTT. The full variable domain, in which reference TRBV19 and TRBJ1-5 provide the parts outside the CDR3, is DGGITQSPKYLFRKEGQNVTLSCEQNLNHDAMYWYRQDPGQGLRLIYYSQIVNDFQKGDIAEGYSVSREKKESFPLTVTSAQKNPTAFYLCASRGGFNQPQHFGDGTRLSIL.